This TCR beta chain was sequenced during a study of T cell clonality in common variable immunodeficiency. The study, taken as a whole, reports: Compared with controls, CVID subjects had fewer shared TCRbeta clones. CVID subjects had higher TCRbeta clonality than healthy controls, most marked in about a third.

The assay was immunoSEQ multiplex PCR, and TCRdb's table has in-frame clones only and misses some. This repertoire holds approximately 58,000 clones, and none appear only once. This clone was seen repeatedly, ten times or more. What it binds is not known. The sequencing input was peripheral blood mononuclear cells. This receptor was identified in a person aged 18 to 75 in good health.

The sequenced CDR3 bases are TGTGCCAGCAGTAACAGGGCGGATGAG. Protein product: CASSNRADE. The full CDR3 protein reads CASSNRADEQFF. The chain uses TRBV7-8 and TRBJ2-1; a possible D gene is TRBD1 (6 bases). The read ends 3 residues shy of where the CDR3 ends; the end is completed using the germline J gene. The V gene lost 6 bases and the J gene lost 8 bases, with 11 bases spanning the gap. The CDR3 spans 12 residues. Germline V CDR1 and CDR2: SGHVS, FQNEAQ.